This T cell receptor beta chain originates from a study of T cell changes during pregnancy in multiple sclerosis. This clone has just one count. Sequenced by immunoSEQ multiplex PCR; TCRdb stores in-frame clones only, minus some. Among fewer than 70,000 clones, around nine tenths were seen once, and the ten largest hold approximately 1.4%. CDR3 length: 14 residues. V lost 5 bases to trimming and J lost 2 bases; unmatched junction nucleotides: 6. The germline V gene encodes CDR1 SGHTA and CDR2 FQGNSA. This sequence originates from a female donor with multiple sclerosis, enrolled in a pregnancy study. The specimen comprised peripheral blood, sampled in the second trimester of pregnancy. The genes are TRBV7-2 and TRBJ2-7; 7 positions agree with TRBD1. The chain's CDR3 is CASSGTDSPYEQYF. CDR3 DNA sequence: TGTGCCAGCAGCGGGACAGACTCTCCCTACGAGCAGTACTTC. Full variable domain (outside the CDR3, taken from reference TRBV7-2 and TRBJ2-7): GAGVSQSPSNKVTEKGKDVELRCDPISGHTALYWYRQSLGQGLEFLIYFQGNSAPDKSGLPSDRFSAERTGGSVSTLTIQRTQQEDSAVYLCASSGTDSPYEQYFGPGTRLTVT.